This passage covers 9 T cell receptor beta chains from one sample sequenced in a study of blood T cells in healthy people across ages. Primed by a sample-barcoded 5' primer and a J-beta primer mix, a second PCR proceeded for roughly 6 to 12 cycles. A single record per CDR3 protein comes from TCRdb applying MiXCR to the 5' RACE reads. The sample has about 650,000 distinct CDR3 sequences; approximately 52% are singletons. The specimen was blood. Receptors were obtained from a woman older than 75 in good health.

Concerning this clonotype itself: This sequence may be a read error, since a much larger clone differs from it by one base. V is TRBV27 and J is TRBJ1-2; D may be TRBD1 (6 bases). The CDR3 runs to 12 residues. Germline CDR1 is MNHEY and CDR2 is SMNVEV (reference sequence). The CDR3 DNA reads as TGTGCCAGCCGGGACATACCCTATGGCAACACCTTC. This gives the protein CASRDIPYGNTF.

This clonotype has a count of ten or more. This chain connects TRBV29-1 to TRBJ2-5; D might be TRBD1 (6 bases). The V end lost 6 bases, the J end lost 1 base, and 12 bases lay between the germline ends. Germline loops: CDR1 SQVTM, CDR2 ANQGSEA. The CDR3 has 13 amino acids. The CDR3 spells CSVRRDTQETQYF. The CDR3 DNA reads as TGCAGCGTCCGCCGGGACACCCAAGAGACCCAGTACTTC. Full variable domain (outside the CDR3, taken from reference TRBV29-1 and TRBJ2-5): SAVISQKPSRDICQRGTSLTIQCQVDSQVTMMFWYRQQPGQSLTLIATANQGSEATYESGFVIDKFPISRPNLTFSTLTVSNMSPEDSSIYLCSVRRDTQETQYFGPGTRLLVL.

The chain links TRBV3-1 to TRBJ1-6; D unresolved. Between the trimmed V and J ends, which lost 3 bases and 6 bases, there was a span of 9 bases. From germline, CDR1 is LGHDT and CDR2 YNNKEL (reference sequence). The length of the CDR3 is 14 residues. The CDR3 DNA sequence: TGTGCCAGCAGCCAGCGGAGAGGTAATTCACCCCTCCACTTT. This gives the protein CASSQRRGNSPLHF.

This clonotype was counted between two and nine times. The rearrangement links TRBV7-6 to TRBJ1-1; the D is unclear. The CDR3 is made up of 13 amino acids. The germline V and J ends were trimmed by 5 bases and 1 base, with 8 bases remaining between them. Looked up from germline, CDR1 is SGHVS and CDR2 is FNYEAQ. CDR3 protein: CASSVSANTEAFF. CDR3 in DNA: TGTGCCAGCAGCGTATCCGCGAACACTGAAGCTTTCTTT.

This clonotype was recorded many times. The chain couples TRBV5-1 to TRBJ1-6; 8 nucleotides agree with TRBD1. The CDR3 is 15 residues long. V shed 5 bases, J shed 9 bases, and the junction held 10 bases outside the gene matches. Germline CDR1 reads SGHRS; CDR2 reads YFSETQ. The CDR3: CASRSPGQGSSPLHF. The CDR3 DNA sequence: TGCGCCAGCAGATCTCCCGGACAGGGTAGTTCACCCCTCCACTTT.

To note about this clonotype: A read error may be the cause here, since a much bigger clone is one base away. The chain carries TRBV7-2 and TRBJ2-1; TRBD1 matches 7 bases. The CDR3 length is 15 residues. The trim removed 3 bases at V and 5 bases at J, leaving 7 bases unmatched. The germline gives CDR1 SGHTA, CDR2 FQGNSA. The CDR3 reads CASSFATGSHNEQFF. CDR3 nucleotides: TGTGCCAGCAGCTTCGCGACAGGGTCCCACAATGAGCAGTTCTTC. Full variable domain (rest looked up from reference TRBV7-2 and TRBJ2-1): GAGVSQSPSNKVTEKGKDVELRCDPISGHTALYWYRQSLGQGLEFLIYFQGNSAPDKSGLPSDRFSAERTGGSVSTLTIQRTQQEDSAVYLCASSFATGSHNEQFFGPGTRLTVL.

This clonotype was detected many times. V usage is TRBV29-1 and J usage is TRBJ2-1; 9 bases fit TRBD2. The V segment lost 7 bases and the J segment 8 bases; nucleotides outside the gene matches: 6. The CDR3 is 12 amino acids. Germline V gene sequence: CDR1 SQVTM, CDR2 ANQGSEA. In DNA, the CDR3 is TGCAGCGATAGCGGGAGAGGCCATGAGCAGTTCTTC. Translating it yields CSDSGRGHEQFF.

Many counts were recorded for this clonotype. V gene TRBV5-1 combines with J gene TRBJ1-1; TRBD1 matches 7 bases. V shed 2 bases and J 1 base; nucleotides not matched to a gene: 8. This CDR3 is built from 16 residues. Germline loops: CDR1 SGHRS, CDR2 YFSETQ. The CDR3 DNA follows: TGCGCCAGCAGCTTAACCCCCCGGGACAGGAACACTGAAGCTTTCTTT. This sequence encodes CASSLTPRDRNTEAFF.

At least ten counts were recorded for this clonotype. The rearrangement joins TRBV12-3 or TRBV12-4 to TRBJ2-3, with D hard to call. This CDR3 contains 13 residues. V was cut by 3 bases and J by 6 bases, with 10 bases left in between. CDR3 bases: TGTGCCAGCAGTTTTAATCAGGCCGATACGCAGTATTTT. Amino acid sequence: CASSFNQADTQYF.